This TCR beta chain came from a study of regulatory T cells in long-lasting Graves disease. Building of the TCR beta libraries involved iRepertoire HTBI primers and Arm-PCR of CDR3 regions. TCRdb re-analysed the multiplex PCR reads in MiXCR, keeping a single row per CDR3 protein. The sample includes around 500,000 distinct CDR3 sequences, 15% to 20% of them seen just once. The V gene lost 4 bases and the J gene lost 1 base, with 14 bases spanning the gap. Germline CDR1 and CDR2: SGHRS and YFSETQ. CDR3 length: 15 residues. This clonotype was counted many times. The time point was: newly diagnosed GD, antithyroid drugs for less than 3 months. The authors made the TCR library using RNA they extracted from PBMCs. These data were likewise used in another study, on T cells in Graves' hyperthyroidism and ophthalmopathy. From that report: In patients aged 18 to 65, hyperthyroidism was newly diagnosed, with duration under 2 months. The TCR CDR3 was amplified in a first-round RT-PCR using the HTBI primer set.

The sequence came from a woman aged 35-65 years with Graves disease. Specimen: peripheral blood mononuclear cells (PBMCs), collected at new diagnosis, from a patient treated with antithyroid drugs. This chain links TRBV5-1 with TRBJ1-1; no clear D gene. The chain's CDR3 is CASSLGGNSNTEAFF. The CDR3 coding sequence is TGCGCCAGCAGCCTTGGTGGGAACTCGAACACTGAAGCTTTCTTT.